This T cell receptor beta chain was recorded in a study of T-cell reconstitution after alpha-beta-depleted transplantation in children. This clonotype was seen more than once but under ten times. The length of the CDR3 is 15 residues. Germline CDR1 reads SGHRS; CDR2 reads YFSETQ. The V gene lost 0 bases and the J gene lost 8 bases, with 17 bases spanning the gap. Unique molecular identifiers were used to barcode this TCRbeta library. Via MiXCR, TCRdb re-called the PCR reads, giving one row per CDR3 protein. In the table there are over 70,000 distinct CDR3 sequences, approximately 9.2% of which are singletons.

Sequencing used PBMCs from the stem cell graft donor, obtained from the stem cell graft. The chain links TRBV5-1 to TRBJ1-2; D might be TRBD1 (6 bases). This TCR came from a human donor who donated a stem cell graft to a child with congenital amegakaryocytic thrombocytopenia. The CDR3 loop reads CASSLGLTGREGYTF. DNA of the CDR3: TGCGCCAGCAGCTTGGGCCTAACAGGGAGAGAAGGCTACACCTTC.